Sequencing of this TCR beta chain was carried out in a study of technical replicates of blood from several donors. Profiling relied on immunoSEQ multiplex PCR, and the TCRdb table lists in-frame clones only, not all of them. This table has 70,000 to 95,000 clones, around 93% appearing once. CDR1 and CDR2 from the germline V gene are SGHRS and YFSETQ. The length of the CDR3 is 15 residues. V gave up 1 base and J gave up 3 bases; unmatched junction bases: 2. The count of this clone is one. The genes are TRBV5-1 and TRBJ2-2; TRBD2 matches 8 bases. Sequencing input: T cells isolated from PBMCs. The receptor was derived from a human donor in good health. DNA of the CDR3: TGCGCCAGCAGCTTGCGGGGGGGAGACACCGGGGAGCTGTTTTTT. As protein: CASSLRGGDTGELFF.